Listed here are 8 T cell receptor beta chains from one sample, sequenced in a study of cytomegalovirus exposure and HLA in healthy donors. PCR was performed using 60 Vbeta and 13 Jbeta primers. Libraries were prepared by immunoSEQ multiplex PCR; TCRdb keeps only in-frame clonotypes and omits some of them. Found here are under 200,000 clones, about four fifths of them singletons; the top ten hold about 1.5%. Material for sequencing was PBMCs. These receptors all stem from a woman under 30 in good health and CMV-seronegative.

J is TRBJ2-7 and V is TRBV2, with TRBD1 identical over 9 bases. The CDR3 spans 17 residues. The germline CDR1 and CDR2 sequences are SNHLY and FYNNEI. V lost 6 bases and J lost 0; bases outside the gene matches: 12. The CDR3 bases are TGTGCCAGCAGGGGGGCCGGAACAGGGGGCTACTCCTACGAGCAGTACTTC. Its protein product is CASRGAGTGGYSYEQYF. Full variable domain (rest looked up from reference TRBV2 and TRBJ2-7): EPEVTQTPSHQVTQMGQEVILRCVPISNHLYFYWYRQILGQKVEFLVSFYNNEISEKSEIFDDQFSVERPDGSNFTLKIRSTKLEDSAMYFCASRGAGTGGYSYEQYFGPGTRLTVT.

This chain links TRBV19 with TRBJ1-2, with D possibly being TRBD1 (5 bases). Trimming left V 1 base short and J 5 bases short, with 11 bases between. From germline, CDR1 is LNHDA and CDR2 SQIVND (reference sequence). The CDR3 has 14 residues. CDR3 DNA: TGTGCCAGTAGTATAGGGGGCAGCCTTTATGGCTACACCTTC. Translated: CASSIGGSLYGYTF.

This clone has only one observation. The chain combines TRBV7-2 with TRBJ2-5, with 9 bases fitting TRBD2. The CDR3 totals 15 residues. Looked up from germline, CDR1 is SGHTA and CDR2 is FQGNSA. The V and J ends lost 5 bases and 5 bases, in that order; junction bases with no gene match: 9. The CDR3 DNA reads as TGTGCCAGCAGCCCCCACGTCAGCGGGAGGGAGACCCAGTACTTC. Protein product: CASSPHVSGRETQYF.

The gene calls are TRBV18 and TRBJ2-1, with 11 positions matching TRBD2. The germline gives CDR1 KGHSH, CDR2 LQKENI. V shed 4 bases and J 4 bases; nucleotides not matched to a gene: 6. The CDR3 is 16 amino acids. The CDR3 region is CASSQPGLAEYNEQFF. The CDR3 DNA follows: TGTGCCAGCTCACAACCGGGACTAGCGGAGTACAATGAGCAGTTCTTC.

The V and J genes are TRBV4-1 and TRBJ1-2; TRBD1 matches 9 bases. Trimming at V came to 3 bases and at J to 6 bases, leaving 14 bases not matched to a gene. The CDR3 length is 17 residues. Germline V CDR1 and CDR2: MGHRA, YSYEKL. The CDR3 sequence is CASSQDSGQGFINGYTF. The DNA for the CDR3 is TGCGCCAGCAGCCAGGATTCCGGACAGGGGTTTATCAATGGCTACACCTTC.

This rearrangement joins TRBV4-2 to TRBJ1-2; unclear D gene. V was pared by 0 bases and J by 1 base, with 12 bases between. CDR1 is LGHNA and CDR2 is YNFKEQ in the germline V gene. This CDR3 has 16 amino acids. CDR3 nucleotides: TGTGCCAGCAGCCAAGATCGGGGTTGGATTAACTATGGCTACACCTTC. The encoded protein is CASSQDRGWINYGYTF.

The V gene is TRBV6-1, the J gene TRBJ1-2, with D maybe TRBD1 (5 bases). Germline lookup yields CDR1 MNHNS and CDR2 SASEGT. This CDR3 is built from 12 residues. V lost 3 bases and J lost 4, with 6 bases in between. The CDR3 nucleotides read TGTGCCAGCAGTGACGACAGCTATGGCTACACCTTC. Its translation: CASSDDSYGYTF.

The chain combines TRBV6-1 with TRBJ2-5, with 11 bases identical to TRBD1. There are 15 residues in the CDR3. J lost 5 bases, V lost 4 bases, and 6 bases had no gene match. Germline-derived CDR1 and CDR2 are MNHNS and SASEGT. The CDR3 sequence is CASSADRGRGETQYF. Here the CDR3 DNA reads TGTGCCAGCAGTGCGGACAGGGGGCGCGGGGAGACCCAGTACTTC.